These T cell receptor beta chains were read from a single sample in a study of glioma-infiltrating T cells after dendritic cell vaccination. Sequencing used immunoSEQ multiplex PCR; TCRdb keeps in-frame clones, though not all of them. The table shows approximately 90,000 clones, with 75% to 90% occurring only once. This specimen consisted of blood, obtained after dendritic cell vaccination. Receptors originate from a human donor with glioblastoma. CDR3s include the opening cysteine and the closing phenylalanine or tryptophan. A D gene is named only where the DNA matches it firmly. Size is stated for part of the rows, as once, few or many counts, or as a class when the clone is expanded.

-	TRBJ1-2	-	TRBV30	CAWAPGAGGYGYTF
-	TRBJ1-5	-	TRBV15	CATSQGGNQPQHF
-	TRBJ2-6	-	TRBV7-2	CASSPAAGGLSGANVLTF
-	TRBJ1-1	-	TRBV30	CAWSTIGQRDNTEAFF
once	TRBJ2-3	-	TRBV5-1	CASITPEREEYF
-	TRBJ2-7	-	TRBV5-4	CASSLGGPGYEQYF
-	TRBJ1-2	-	TRBV10-3	CAISVGGGYGYTF
-	TRBJ1-6	TRBD1	TRBV2	CASSPRQGAGNSPLHF
-	TRBJ1-1	-	TRBV10-3	CAISIGGPVNTEAFF
-	TRBJ1-2	-	TRBV10-3	CAISETDNYGYTF
-	TRBJ2-5	TRBD2	TRBV6-5	CASSRTSGPEYF
-	TRBJ1-1	-	TRBV6-6	CASSPLLTGNTEAFF
-	TRBJ2-1	TRBD1	TRBV2	CASRDRGIVRINEQFF
-	TRBJ1-1	TRBD1	TRBV6-5	CASRQGRYTEAFF
-	TRBJ1-6	-	TRBV2	CASSGSTRRVNSPLHF
-	TRBJ2-3	-	TRBV7-8	CASSSIQRGAGAYLPSTDTQYF
-	TRBJ1-2	TRBD1	TRBV5-1	CASSLETGGSYGYTF
-	TRBJ2-7	-	TRBV5-1	CASSLESFSYEQYF
few	TRBJ2-1	TRBD1	TRBV19	CASSAPGQTFFGQFF
once	TRBJ1-2	-	TRBV19	CASSIGRGVYGYTF
-	TRBJ2-5	TRBD1	TRBV11-3	CASSLGSGQGETQYF
once	TRBJ2-7	TRBD1	TRBV19	CASSRTGRSYEQYF
-	TRBJ2-3	TRBD2	TRBV5-1	CASSPGLAFRDTQYF
-	TRBJ1-5	-	TRBV7-2	CASSSLQGTQPQHF
-	TRBJ1-1	TRBD1	TRBV19	CASSRTGINEAFF
-	TRBJ1-5	-	TRBV6-1	CASSEVWGLVPQHF
-	TRBJ1-1	-	TRBV5-1	CASSLAGGQGEAFF
-	TRBJ1-1	TRBD1	TRBV25-1	CASSRGGTGGVEAFF
once	TRBJ1-2	-	TRBV2	CASKRQTTNYGYTF
-	TRBJ1-1	-	TRBV7-2	CASSLVGRVNTEAFF
-	TRBJ2-7	-	TRBV10-3	CASAPRSSYEQYF
-	TRBJ1-5	-	TRBV4-2	CASSQEQDSNQPQHF
-	TRBJ1-2	-	TRBV29-1	CSVDLAFRRGGYTF
-	TRBJ2-7	TRBD1	TRBV7-2	CASSAGQGFTYAQYF
-	TRBJ2-4	TRBD2	TRBV7-2	CASSSTSGRASLAKNIQYF
-	TRBJ2-2	TRBD2	TRBV25-1	CASSAGLAGGYTGELFF
-	TRBJ2-5	-	TRBV11-3	CASSLTGGREETQYF
-	TRBJ1-2	-	TRBV6-5	CASSYSNRLNYGYTF
once	TRBJ2-3	-	TRBV5-1	CASSQGESTDTQYF
-	TRBJ1-2	TRBD1	TRBV29-1	CSVDRVGGYTF
-	TRBJ1-1	TRBD1	TRBV12-5	CASGPSGTARAFF
-	TRBJ1-1	-	TRBV7-9	CASSLEILARAFF
-	TRBJ2-7	-	TRBV11-2	CASSLDLTGKTYEQYF
-	TRBJ2-5	-	TRBV7-2	CASKSVSGQETQYF
-	TRBJ1-2	TRBD1	TRBV29-1	CSVTGTVIGYTF
-	TRBJ1-5	-	TRBV19	CASSIGPQAGQPQHF
-	TRBJ1-5	-	TRBV19	CASSIDMGRGQPQHF
-	TRBJ1-5	-	TRBV19	CASQGSNQPQHF
-	TRBJ1-5	TRBD1	TRBV19	CASTGQGDQPQHF
-	TRBJ1-5	-	TRBV6-1	CASRQGFNQPQHF
-	TRBJ2-7	TRBD1	TRBV19	CASSRSQGYEQYF
-	TRBJ1-2	-	TRBV7-8	CASSLDQAGASYGYTF
-	TRBJ2-5	-	TRBV4-1	CASSHHDWAPSGETQYF
-	TRBJ1-3	TRBD1	TRBV28	CASLDRRSSGNTIYF